This TCR beta chain came from a study of spatial heterogeneity in lung cancer. In the study overall: Samples came from about 72 TRACERx patients with untreated early-stage lung cancer. Whole-study findings and limits: Ubiquitous, expanded tumor-derived TCRs were more frequently observed in blood at resection than at follow-up.

V dropped 1 base and J dropped 2; count of bases not matched to a gene: 2. CDR1 and CDR2 from the germline V gene are LNHNV and YYDKDF (reference sequence). The CDR3 is 16 amino acids. Each molecule of TCR cDNA was tagged with one unique molecular identifier. MiXCR was run by TCRdb on the 5' RACE reads, yielding one entry per CDR3 protein. The sample includes 100,000 to 120,000 distinct CDR3 sequences, 10% to 14% of them seen just once. This clonotype was seen at least ten times. Its antigen is undetermined. Noted time point: blood at routine non-recurrence follow-up after resection. The gene calls are TRBV15 and TRBJ1-5, with TRBD1 matching 10 bases. This receptor was obtained from a female donor with early-stage non-small cell lung cancer. Sequenced material: PBMCs, taken at follow-up. The CDR3 sequence: CATSRGQGAGNQPQHF. The CDR3, as DNA: TGTGCCACCAGCAGAGGACAGGGGGCTGGCAATCAGCCCCAGCATTTT.